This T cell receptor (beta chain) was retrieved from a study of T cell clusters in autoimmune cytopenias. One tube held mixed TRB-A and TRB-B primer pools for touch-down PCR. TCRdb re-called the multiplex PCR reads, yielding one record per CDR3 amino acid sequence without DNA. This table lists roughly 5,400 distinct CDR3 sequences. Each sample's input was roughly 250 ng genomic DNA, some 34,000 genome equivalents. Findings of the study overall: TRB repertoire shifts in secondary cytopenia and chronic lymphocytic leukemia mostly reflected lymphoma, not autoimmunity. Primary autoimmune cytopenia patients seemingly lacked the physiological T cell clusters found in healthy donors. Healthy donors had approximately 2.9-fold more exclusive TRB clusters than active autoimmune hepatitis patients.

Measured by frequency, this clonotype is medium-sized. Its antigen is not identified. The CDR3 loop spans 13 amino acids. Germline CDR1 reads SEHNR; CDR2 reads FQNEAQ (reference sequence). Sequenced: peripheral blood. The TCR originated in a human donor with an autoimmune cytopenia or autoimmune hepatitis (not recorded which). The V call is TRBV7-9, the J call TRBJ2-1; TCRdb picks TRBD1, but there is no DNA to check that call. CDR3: CASSGGTGGEQFF.